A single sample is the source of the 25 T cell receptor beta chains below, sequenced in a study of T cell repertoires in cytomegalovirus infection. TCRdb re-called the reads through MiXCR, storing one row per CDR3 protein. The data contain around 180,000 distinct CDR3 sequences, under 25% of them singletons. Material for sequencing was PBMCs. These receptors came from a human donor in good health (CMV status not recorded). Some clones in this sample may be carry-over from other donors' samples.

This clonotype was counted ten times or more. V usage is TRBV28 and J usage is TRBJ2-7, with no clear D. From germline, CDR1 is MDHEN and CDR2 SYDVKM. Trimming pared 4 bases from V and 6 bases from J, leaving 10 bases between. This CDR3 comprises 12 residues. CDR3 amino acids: CASSSDAFEQYF. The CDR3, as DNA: TGTGCCAGCAGTTCGGACGCCTTCGAGCAGTACTTC.

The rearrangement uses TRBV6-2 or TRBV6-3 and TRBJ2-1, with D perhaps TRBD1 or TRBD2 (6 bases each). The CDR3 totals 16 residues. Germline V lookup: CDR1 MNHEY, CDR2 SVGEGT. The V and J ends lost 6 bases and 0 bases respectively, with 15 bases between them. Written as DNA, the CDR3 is TGTGCCAGCAGGGATCTACAGGGAGGCTCCTACAATGAGCAGTTCTTC. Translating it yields CASRDLQGGSYNEQFF.

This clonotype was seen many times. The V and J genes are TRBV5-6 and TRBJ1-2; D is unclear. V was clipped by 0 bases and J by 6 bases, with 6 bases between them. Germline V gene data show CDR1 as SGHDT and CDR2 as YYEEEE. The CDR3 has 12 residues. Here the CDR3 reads CASSLVRDGYTF. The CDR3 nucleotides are TGTGCCAGCAGCTTGGTACGAGATGGCTACACCTTC.

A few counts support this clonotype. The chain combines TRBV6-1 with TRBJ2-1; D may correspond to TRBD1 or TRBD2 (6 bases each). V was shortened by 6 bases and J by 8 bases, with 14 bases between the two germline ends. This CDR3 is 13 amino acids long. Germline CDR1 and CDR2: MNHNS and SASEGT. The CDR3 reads CASRNGGTHEQFF. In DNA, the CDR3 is TGTGCCAGCAGGAACGGCGGGACACATGAGCAGTTCTTC.

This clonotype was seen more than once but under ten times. Here the CDR3 reads CASTLRGQNGYTF. DNA of the CDR3: TGTGCCAGCACCCTAAGGGGGCAGAATGGCTACACCTTC. The gene calls are TRBV2 and TRBJ1-2; TRBD1 agrees at 7 bases. V gave up 7 bases and J gave up 6 bases; unmatched junction bases: 8. Looked up from germline, CDR1 is SNHLY and CDR2 is FYNNEI. CDR3 length equals 13 residues.

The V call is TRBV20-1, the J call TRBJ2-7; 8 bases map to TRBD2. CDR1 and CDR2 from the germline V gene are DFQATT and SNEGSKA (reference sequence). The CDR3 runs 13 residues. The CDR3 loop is CSPKAARGGGQYF. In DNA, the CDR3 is TGCAGCCCTAAAGCCGCTCGGGGGGGGGGGCAGTACTTC.

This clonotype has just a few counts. CDR3: CASSLGSGGAGTQYF. The CDR3 nucleotides read TGTGCCAGCAGTTTGGGTAGCGGGGGGGCTGGGACGCAGTATTTT. The rearrangement joins TRBV12-3 or TRBV12-4 to TRBJ2-3, with 11 positions matching TRBD2. V trimming: 3 bases; J trimming: 9 bases; junction bases outside the gene matches: 8. The CDR3 has 15 residues.

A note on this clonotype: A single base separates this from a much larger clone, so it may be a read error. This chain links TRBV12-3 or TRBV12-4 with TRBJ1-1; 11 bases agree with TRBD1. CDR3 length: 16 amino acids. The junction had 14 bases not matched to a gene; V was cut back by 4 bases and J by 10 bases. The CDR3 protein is CASSSGVGQGVLVAFF. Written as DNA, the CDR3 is TGTGCCAGCAGTTCCGGGGTGGGACAGGGGGTCCTAGTAGCTTTCTTT.

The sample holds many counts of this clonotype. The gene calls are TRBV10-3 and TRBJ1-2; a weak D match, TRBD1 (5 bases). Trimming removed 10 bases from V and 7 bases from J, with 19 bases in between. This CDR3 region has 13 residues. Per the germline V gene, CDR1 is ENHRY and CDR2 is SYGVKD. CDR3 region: CASEKDSGSGYTF. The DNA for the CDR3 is TGTGCCAGCGAGAAAGACAGCGGTTCTGGCTACACCTTC.

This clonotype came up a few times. The CDR3, as DNA: TGCGCCAGCAGCTTGGCCACGCAGGGGCAGAACACTGAAGCTTTCTTT. Protein sequence: CASSLATQGQNTEAFF. The J gene is TRBJ1-1, the V gene TRBV5-1, with a possible D match to TRBD1 (6 bases). The V end lost 0 bases, the J end lost 1 base, and 13 bases lay between the germline ends. CDR1 SGHRS and CDR2 YFSETQ come from the germline V gene. The CDR3 covers 16 residues.

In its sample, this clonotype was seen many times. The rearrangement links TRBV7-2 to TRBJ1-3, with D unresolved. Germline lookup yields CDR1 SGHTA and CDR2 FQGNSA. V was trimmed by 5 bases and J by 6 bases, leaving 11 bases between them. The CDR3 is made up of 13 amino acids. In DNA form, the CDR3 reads TGTGCCAGCAGCCCATCAGTCACAAACACCATATATTTT. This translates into CASSPSVTNTIYF.

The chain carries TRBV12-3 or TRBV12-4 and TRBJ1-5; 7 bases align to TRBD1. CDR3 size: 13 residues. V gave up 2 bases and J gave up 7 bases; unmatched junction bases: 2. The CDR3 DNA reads TGTGCCAGCAGTTTAACCAGGGGGCAGCCCCAGCATTTT. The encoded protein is CASSLTRGQPQHF.

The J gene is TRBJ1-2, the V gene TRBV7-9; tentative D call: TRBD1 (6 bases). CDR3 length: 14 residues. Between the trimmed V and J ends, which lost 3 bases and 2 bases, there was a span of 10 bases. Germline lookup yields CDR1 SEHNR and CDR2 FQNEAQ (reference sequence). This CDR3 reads CASSFGTRNYGYTF. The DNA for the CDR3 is TGTGCCAGCAGCTTTGGGACAAGAAACTATGGCTACACCTTC.

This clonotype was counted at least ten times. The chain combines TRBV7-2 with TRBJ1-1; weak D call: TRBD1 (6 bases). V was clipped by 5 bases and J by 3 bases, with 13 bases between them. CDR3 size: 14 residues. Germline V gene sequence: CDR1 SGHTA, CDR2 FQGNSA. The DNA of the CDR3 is TGTGCCAGCAGCGAACAGGGTAGGGACACTGAAGCTTTCTTT. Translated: CASSEQGRDTEAFF.

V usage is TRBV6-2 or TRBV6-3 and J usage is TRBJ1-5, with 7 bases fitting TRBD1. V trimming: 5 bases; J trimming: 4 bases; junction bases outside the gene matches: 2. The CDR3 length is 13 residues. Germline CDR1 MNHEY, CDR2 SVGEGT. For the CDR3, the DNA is TGTGCCAGCAGTGGGACAGTAAATCAGCCCCAGCATTTT. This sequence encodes CASSGTVNQPQHF.

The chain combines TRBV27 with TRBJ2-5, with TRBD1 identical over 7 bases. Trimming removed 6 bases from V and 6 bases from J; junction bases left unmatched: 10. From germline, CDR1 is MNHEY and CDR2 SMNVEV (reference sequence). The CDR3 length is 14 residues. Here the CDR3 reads CASSWGQNSKTQYF. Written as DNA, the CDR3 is TGTGCCAGCAGCTGGGGACAGAACTCGAAGACCCAGTACTTC.

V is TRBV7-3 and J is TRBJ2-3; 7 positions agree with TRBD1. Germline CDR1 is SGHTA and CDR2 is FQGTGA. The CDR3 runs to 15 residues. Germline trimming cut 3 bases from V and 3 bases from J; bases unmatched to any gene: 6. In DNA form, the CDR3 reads TGTGCCAGCAGCTTTGACAGGGCGAGGACAGATACGCAGTATTTT. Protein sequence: CASSFDRARTDTQYF.

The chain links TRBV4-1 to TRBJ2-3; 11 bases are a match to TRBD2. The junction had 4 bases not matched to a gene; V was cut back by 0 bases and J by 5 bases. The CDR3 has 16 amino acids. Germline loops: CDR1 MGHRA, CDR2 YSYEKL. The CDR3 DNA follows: TGCGCCAGCAGCCAAGATGATCTAGCGGGGGGAGATACGCAGTATTTT. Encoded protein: CASSQDDLAGGDTQYF.

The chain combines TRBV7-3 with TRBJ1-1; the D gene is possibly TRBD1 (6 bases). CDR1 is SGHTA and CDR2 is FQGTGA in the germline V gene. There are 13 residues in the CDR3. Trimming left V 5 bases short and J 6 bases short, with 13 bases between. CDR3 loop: CASSLEGGSEAFF. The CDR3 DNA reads TGTGCCAGCAGCCTAGAGGGGGGGTCTGAAGCTTTCTTT. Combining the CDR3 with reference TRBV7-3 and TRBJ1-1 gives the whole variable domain GAGVSQTPSNKVTEKGKYVELRCDPISGHTALYWYRQSLGQGPEFLIYFQGTGAADDSGLPNDRFFAVRPEGSVSTLKIQRTERGDSAVYLCASSLEGGSEAFFGQGTRLTVV.

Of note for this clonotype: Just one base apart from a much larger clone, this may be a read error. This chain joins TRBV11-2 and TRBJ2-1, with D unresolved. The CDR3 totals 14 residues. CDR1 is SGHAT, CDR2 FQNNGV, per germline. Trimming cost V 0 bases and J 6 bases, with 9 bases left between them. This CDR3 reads CASSLDVKCNEQFF. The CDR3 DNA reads TGTGCCAGCAGCTTAGACGTAAAATGCAATGAGCAGTTCTTC.

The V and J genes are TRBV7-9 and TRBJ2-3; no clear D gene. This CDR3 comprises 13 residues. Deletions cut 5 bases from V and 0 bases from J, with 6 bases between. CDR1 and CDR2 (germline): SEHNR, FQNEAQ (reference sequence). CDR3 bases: TGTGCCAGCAGCATACTAAGCACAGATACGCAGTATTTT. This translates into CASSILSTDTQYF.

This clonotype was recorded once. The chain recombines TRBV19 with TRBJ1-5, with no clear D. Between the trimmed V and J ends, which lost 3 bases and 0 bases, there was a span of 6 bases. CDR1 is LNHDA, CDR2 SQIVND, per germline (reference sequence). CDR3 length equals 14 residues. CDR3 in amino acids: CASSITDSNQPQHF. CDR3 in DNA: TGTGCCAGTAGTATCACAGATAGCAATCAGCCCCAGCATTTT.

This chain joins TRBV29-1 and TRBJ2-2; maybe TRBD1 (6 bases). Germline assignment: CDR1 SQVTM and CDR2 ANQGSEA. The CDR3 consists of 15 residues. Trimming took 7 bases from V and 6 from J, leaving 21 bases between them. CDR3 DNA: TGCAGCGCAGGCTTTACGGGAAAGGGGGCCGGGGAGCTGTTTTTT. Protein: CSAGFTGKGAGELFF.

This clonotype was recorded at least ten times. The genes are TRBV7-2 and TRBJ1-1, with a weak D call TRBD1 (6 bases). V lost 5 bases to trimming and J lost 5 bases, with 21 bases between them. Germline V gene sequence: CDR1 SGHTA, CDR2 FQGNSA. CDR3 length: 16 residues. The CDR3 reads CASSPRDTGLRTEAFF. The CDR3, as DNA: TGTGCCAGCAGCCCCCGGGACACCGGACTGAGGACTGAAGCTTTCTTT. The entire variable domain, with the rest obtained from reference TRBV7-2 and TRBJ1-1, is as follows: GAGVSQSPSNKVTEKGKDVELRCDPISGHTALYWYRQSLGQGLEFLIYFQGNSAPDKSGLPSDRFSAERTGGSVSTLTIQRTQQEDSAVYLCASSPRDTGLRTEAFFGQGTRLTVV.

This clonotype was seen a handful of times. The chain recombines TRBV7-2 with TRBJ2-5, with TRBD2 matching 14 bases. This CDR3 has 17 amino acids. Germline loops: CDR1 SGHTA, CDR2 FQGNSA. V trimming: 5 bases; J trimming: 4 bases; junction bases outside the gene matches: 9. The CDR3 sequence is CASSQGGLAGAIETQYF. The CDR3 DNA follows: TGTGCCAGCAGCCAGGGGGGACTAGCGGGAGCGATAGAGACCCAGTACTTC.